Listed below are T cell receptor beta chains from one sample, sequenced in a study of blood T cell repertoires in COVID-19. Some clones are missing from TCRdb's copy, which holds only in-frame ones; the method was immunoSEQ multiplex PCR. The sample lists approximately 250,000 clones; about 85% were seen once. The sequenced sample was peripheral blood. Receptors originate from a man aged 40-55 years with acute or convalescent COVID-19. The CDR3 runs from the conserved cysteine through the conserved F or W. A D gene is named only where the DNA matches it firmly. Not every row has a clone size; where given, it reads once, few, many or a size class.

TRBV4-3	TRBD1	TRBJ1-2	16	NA	TGCGCCAGCAGCCAAGCGCCCCGGGACAGCGGATATGGCTACACCTTC	CASSQAPRDSGYGYTF
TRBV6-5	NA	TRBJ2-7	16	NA	TGTGCCAGCAGTTCCACCGTACTGGTTAGGGGCTACGAGCAGTACTTC	CASSSTVLVRGYEQYF
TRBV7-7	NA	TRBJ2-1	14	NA	TGTGCTAGCAGCACCAAGGTGGGAGCCCCGGAGCAGTTCTTC	CASSTKVGAPEQFF
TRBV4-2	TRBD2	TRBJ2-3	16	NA	TGTGCCAGCAGCCAAGGAGGGCTAGCGGAGGCAGATACGCAGTATTTT	CASSQGGLAEADTQYF
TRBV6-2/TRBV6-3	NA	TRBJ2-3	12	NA	TGTGCCAGCAGCGACTCCGGGGGTACGCAGTATTTT	CASSDSGGTQYF
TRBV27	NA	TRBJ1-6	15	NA	TGTGCCAGCAAGTTATCCCCAGGGCATAATTCACCCCTCCACTTT	CASKLSPGHNSPLHF
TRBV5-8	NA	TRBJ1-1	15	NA	TGTGCCAGCAGACCCGGACAGATCATGAACACTGAAGCTTTCTTT	CASRPGQIMNTEAFF
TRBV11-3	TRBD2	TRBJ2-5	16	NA	TGTGCCAGCAGCCCGGGACTAGCGGGGGGTCCGGAGACCCAGTACTTC	CASSPGLAGGPETQYF
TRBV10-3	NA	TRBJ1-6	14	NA	TGTGCCATCAAAGGGGTTCGAGAAGAATCACCCCTCCACTTT	CAIKGVREESPLHF
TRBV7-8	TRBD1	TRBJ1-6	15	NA	TGTGCCAGCAGCTCGACAGGGGGTGGCAATTCACCCCTCCACTTT	CASSSTGGGNSPLHF
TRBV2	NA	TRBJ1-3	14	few	TGTGCCAGCAGGGGGGGGAACTCTGGAAACACCATATATTTT	CASRGGNSGNTIYF
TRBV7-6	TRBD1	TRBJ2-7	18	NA	TGTGCCAGCAGCTCGAAAGACGCGGGACAGGTGGGGCCCTACGAGCAGTACTTC	CASSSKDAGQVGPYEQYF
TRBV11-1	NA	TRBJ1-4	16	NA	TGTGCCAGCAGCCCAGGAGAGGGTCCAACTAATGAAAAACTGTTTTTT	CASSPGEGPTNEKLFF
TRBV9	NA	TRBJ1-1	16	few	TGTGCCAGCAGCGTAGGGTTGGAGGGGTCGTTCACTGAAGCTTTCTTT	CASSVGLEGSFTEAFF
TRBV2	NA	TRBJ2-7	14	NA	TGTGCCAGCAGTCCCGGGACAATCTCCTACGAGCAGTACTTC	CASSPGTISYEQYF
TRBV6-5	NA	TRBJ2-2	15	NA	TGTGCCAGCAGTTACGAGGCTAGTCAAACCGGGGAGCTGTTTTTT	CASSYEASQTGELFF
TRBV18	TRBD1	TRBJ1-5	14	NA	TGTGCCAGCTCCGCGACAGGGTACAATCAGCCCCAGCATTTT	CASSATGYNQPQHF
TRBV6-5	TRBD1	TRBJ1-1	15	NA	TGTGCCAGCAGACCCGACAGGGGCGACGCCACTGAAGCTTTCTTT	CASRPDRGDATEAFF
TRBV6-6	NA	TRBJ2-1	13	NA	TGTGCCAGCAGTCAGAGGGTATGGAATGAGCAGTTCTTC	CASSQRVWNEQFF
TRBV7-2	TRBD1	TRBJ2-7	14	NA	TGTGCCAGCAGCTCGGGACAGCTCTCCTACGAGCAGTACTTC	CASSSGQLSYEQYF
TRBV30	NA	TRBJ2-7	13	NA	TGTGCCTGGAGTGGAGACAATTCCTACGAGCAGTACTTC	CAWSGDNSYEQYF
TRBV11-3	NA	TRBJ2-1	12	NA	TGTGCCAGCAGCTGGGGCCACAATGAGCAGTTCTTC	CASSWGHNEQFF
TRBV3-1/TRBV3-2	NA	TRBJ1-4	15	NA	TGTGCCAGCAGCCCGACGACAGGACTTAATGAAAAACTGTTTTTT	CASSPTTGLNEKLFF
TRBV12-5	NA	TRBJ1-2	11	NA	TGTGCTAGTGGGGACAGTTATGGCTACACCTTC	CASGDSYGYTF
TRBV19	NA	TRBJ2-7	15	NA	TGTGCCAGTAGGTCTCGGAGCGCCCGCTCCTACGAGCAGTACTTC	CASRSRSARSYEQYF
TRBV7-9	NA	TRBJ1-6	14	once	TGTGCCAGCAGCCGCGACAGTTCCTATTCACCCCTCCACTTT	CASSRDSSYSPLHF
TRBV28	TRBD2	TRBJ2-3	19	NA	TGTGCCAGCGGCCTGACTAGCGGGAGGGCTGGGCTAAGCACAGATACGCAGTATTTT	CASGLTSGRAGLSTDTQYF
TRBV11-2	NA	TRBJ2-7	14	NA	TGTGCCAGCAGCTTAGCGGGGGTTCCCGACGAGCAGTACTTC	CASSLAGVPDEQYF
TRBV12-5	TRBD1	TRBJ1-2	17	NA	TGTGCTAGTGGTTTGGCGACTACGACAGGGGCTAACTATGGCTACACCTTC	CASGLATTTGANYGYTF
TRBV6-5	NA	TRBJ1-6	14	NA	TGTGCCAGCAGTTACGGGACAACTAGTTCTCCCCTCCACTTT	CASSYGTTSSPLHF
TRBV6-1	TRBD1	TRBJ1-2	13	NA	TGTGCCAGCAACCCGCAGGGGGCGTATGGCTACACCTTC	CASNPQGAYGYTF
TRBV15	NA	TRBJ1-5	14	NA	TGTGCCACCAGCCCTAGCGGGGGAAATCAGCCCCAGCATTTT	CATSPSGGNQPQHF
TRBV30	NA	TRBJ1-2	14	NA	TGTGCCTGGAGTAGGGGGGGGAAACGGGATGGCTACACCTTC	CAWSRGGKRDGYTF
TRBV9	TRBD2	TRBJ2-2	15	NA	TGTGCCAGCAGCGCTAGCGGGGGAGGGACCGGGGAGCTGTTTTTT	CASSASGGGTGELFF
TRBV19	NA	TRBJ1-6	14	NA	TGTGCCAGTAGTATCGATCTAGGGGGATCACCCCTCCACTTT	CASSIDLGGSPLHF
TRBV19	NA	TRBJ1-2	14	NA	TGTGCCAGTAGTATGGCCTGGGGAGGCTATGGCTACACCTTC	CASSMAWGGYGYTF
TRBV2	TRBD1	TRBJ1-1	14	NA	TGTGCCAGCAGAAAGGACAGGGAGGGCACTGAAGCTTTCTTT	CASRKDREGTEAFF
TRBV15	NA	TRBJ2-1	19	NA	TGTGCCACCAGCAGAGATCTGGGGGCCACTGGGAGCTCCTACAATGAGCAGTTCTTC	CATSRDLGATGSSYNEQFF
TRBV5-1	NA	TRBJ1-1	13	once	TGCGCCAGCAGCTTACAGGAAAATACTGAAGCTTTCTTT	CASSLQENTEAFF
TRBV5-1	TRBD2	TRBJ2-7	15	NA	TGCGCCAGCAGCTTGGCTAGCGGGGTTACCTACGAGCAGTACTTC	CASSLASGVTYEQYF
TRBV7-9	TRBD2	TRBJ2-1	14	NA	TGTGCCAGCAGCTTAGGGACTAGCTGGGGTGAGCAGTTCTTC	CASSLGTSWGEQFF
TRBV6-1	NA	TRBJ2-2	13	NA	TGTGCCAGCAGTGAACAGGTACCCGGGGAGCTGTTTTTT	CASSEQVPGELFF
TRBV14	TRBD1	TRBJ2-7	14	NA	TGTGCCAGCAGCCAAGAACAGGGGACCTACGAGCAGTACTTC	CASSQEQGTYEQYF
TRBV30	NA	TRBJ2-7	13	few	TGTGCCTGCTCTCCGGGTTCGGTTGGCGAGCAGTACTTC	CACSPGSVGEQYF
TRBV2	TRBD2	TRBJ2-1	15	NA	TGTGCCAGCAGTGAAGGGCTAGCGGGGTACAATGAGCAGTTCTTC	CASSEGLAGYNEQFF
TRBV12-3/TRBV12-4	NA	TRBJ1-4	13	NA	TGTGCCAGCAGTTTGTTCAGGAATGAAAAACTGTTTTTT	CASSLFRNEKLFF
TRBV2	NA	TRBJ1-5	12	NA	TGTGCCAGCAGTAGACAGAATCAGCCCCAGCATTTT	CASSRQNQPQHF
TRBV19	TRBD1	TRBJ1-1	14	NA	TGTGCCAGTAGTACCTGGACAGGGGACACTGAAGCTTTCTTT	CASSTWTGDTEAFF
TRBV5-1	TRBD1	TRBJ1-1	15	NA	TGCGCCAGCAGCATGCCGGGACAGAGGAACACTGAAGCTTTCTTT	CASSMPGQRNTEAFF
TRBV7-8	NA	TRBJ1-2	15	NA	TGTGCCAGCAGCTTAGATCAGGGCGTCCAACGAGGCTACACCTTC	CASSLDQGVQRGYTF
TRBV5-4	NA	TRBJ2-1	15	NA	TGTGCCAGCCGCATACGGGGGGCGTCCTACAATGAGCAGTTCTTC	CASRIRGASYNEQFF
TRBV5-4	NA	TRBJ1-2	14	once	TGTGCCAGCAGCTTGGCCGTACAGCTGAATGGCTACACCTTC	CASSLAVQLNGYTF
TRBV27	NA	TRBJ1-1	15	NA	TGTGCCAGCAGTGTGACCGGGACACTAAACACTGAAGCTTTCTTT	CASSVTGTLNTEAFF
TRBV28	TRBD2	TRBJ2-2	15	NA	TGTGCCAGCTCTAGCGGGGGGGCGTACACCGGGGAGCTGTTTTTT	CASSSGGAYTGELFF